Listed below are T cell receptor beta chains from one sample, sequenced in a study of shared clonotypes between healthy human individuals. Clones were read by immunoSEQ multiplex PCR, and TCRdb kept only the in-frame ones, dropping some. This repertoire shows about 610,000 clones, 95% to 97% found once; its top ten account for 0.11%. Specimen: naive CD8+ T cells sorted from blood. Receptors were obtained from a woman aged 25 to 39 in good health. Each CDR3 is given with its conserved first and last residue. The order of the fields is V gene, clone size, J gene, D gene, CDR3 DNA, CDR3 protein. A D gene is named only where the DNA matches it firmly. Clone size appears in some rows only: once, few, many, or a class for an expanded clone.

>TRBV29-1|-|TRBJ2-3|-
TGCAGACAGGAGGGGGGCACAGATACGCAGTATTTT
CRQEGGTDTQYF
>TRBV5-4|-|TRBJ2-5|-
TGTGCCAGCAGCTTTAACTCTGAGACCCAGTACTTC
CASSFNSETQYF
>TRBV30|-|TRBJ1-3|-
TGTGCCTGGAGTCCTGACTGGAACACCATATATTTT
CAWSPDWNTIYF
>TRBV7-8|-|TRBJ2-5|-
TGTGCCAGCAGCTTACCGACCCAGGGCTGGCCTAAGGCCCAGTACTTC
CASSLPTQGWPKAQYF
>TRBV7-3|-|TRBJ2-7|-
TGTGCCAGCAGCTCGGCAGGGGCGTCCGAGCAGTACTTC
CASSSAGASEQYF
>TRBV10-1|-|TRBJ2-7|-
TGCGCCAGCAGTCCGGGACTTTCCTACGAGCAGTACTTC
CASSPGLSYEQYF
>TRBV28|once|TRBJ2-7|-
TGTGCCAGCAAGGGTGACAGCCGTCCCGCCTTGGAGCAGTACTTC
CASKGDSRPALEQYF
>TRBV19|-|TRBJ2-1|-
TGTGCCAGTAGTATAGGTGGACTGGACAATGAGCAGTTCTTC
CASSIGGLDNEQFF
>TRBV4-1|-|TRBJ2-7|TRBD2
TGCGCCAGCAGCCAGGGGAGCGGGAGCCCACTCTACGAGCAGTACTTC
CASSQGSGSPLYEQYF
>TRBV29-1|-|TRBJ1-2|TRBD1
TGCAGCGCCCACGGACAGGAAAACTATGGCTACACCTTC
CSAHGQENYGYTF
>TRBV25-1|once|TRBJ2-1|-
TGTGCCAGCAGTGACCTCTCCTACAATGAGCAGTTCTTC
CASSDLSYNEQFF
>TRBV13|-|TRBJ2-1|-
TGTGCCAGCAGCTCACCCCAGGGTGTCTCCTACAATGAGCAGTTCTTC
CASSSPQGVSYNEQFF
>TRBV29-1|-|TRBJ2-1|TRBD2
TGCAGCGTTGTAAGTCGACTAGCGGGAGGGCCGGGTGAGCAGTTCTTC
CSVVSRLAGGPGEQFF
>TRBV27|once|TRBJ2-7|TRBD1
TGTGCCAGCAGCCCAGGGGGCGCGGTACGGGGTGTGCAGTACTTC
CASSPGGAVRGVQYF
>TRBV28|-|TRBJ1-5|TRBD1
TGTGCCAGCAGCGGGACAGGGCACCAGCCCCAGCATTTT
CASSGTGHQPQHF
>TRBV27|-|TRBJ2-5|TRBD2
TGTGCCAGCAGCCTTCTAGCGGGAGCTGGGGAGACCCAGTACTTC
CASSLLAGAGETQYF
>TRBV14|-|TRBJ1-1|-
TGTGCCAGCAGCCAAGTTGGCGGAGCTGAAGCTTTCTTT
CASSQVGGAEAFF
>TRBV2|once|TRBJ2-7|-
TGTGCCAGCAGCGCGGGCAAGACCTACGAGCAGTACTTC
CASSAGKTYEQYF
>TRBV11-2|-|TRBJ2-1|TRBD2
TGTGCCAGCAGCTTAGGAACTAGCGGGACCTACAATGAGCAGTTCTTC
CASSLGTSGTYNEQFF
>TRBV4-1|-|TRBJ2-1|-
TGCGCCAGCAGCCACCTCGGAGGGGGTGAGCAGTTCTTC
CASSHLGGGEQFF
>TRBV5-8|-|TRBJ2-2|-
TGTGCCAGCAGCTTGCGGGGAGTGGCCGGGGAGCTGTTTTTT
CASSLRGVAGELFF
>TRBV7-9|-|TRBJ2-3|-
TGTGCCAGCGAAGGGGGGACAGCAAAAGATACGCAGTATTTT
CASEGGTAKDTQYF